This entry lists 10 T cell receptor beta chains sequenced from one sample in a study of control samples from healthy donors and cancer patients. The repertoire was sequenced with immunoSEQ multiplex PCR; TCRdb's copy has only in-frame clones and lacks some. In the table there are about 270,000 clones, almost 85% of which are singletons. The specimen sequenced was PBMCs. The receptors originated from an older woman with lung cancer.

This chain uses TRBV7-3 with TRBJ1-2; TRBD1 aligns across 7 bases. The length of the CDR3 is 16 residues. Per germline, CDR1 SGHTA and CDR2 FQGTGA. The J segment lost 0 bases and the V segment lost 2 bases, leaving 6 bases of the junction unmatched. CDR3 coding DNA: TGTGCCAGCAGCTTACACCCAGGGGGTACTAACTATGGCTACACCTTC. Its translation is CASSLHPGGTNYGYTF. The full variable domain, rest sourced from reference TRBV7-3 and TRBJ1-2, is GAGVSQTPSNKVTEKGKYVELRCDPISGHTALYWYRQSLGQGPEFLIYFQGTGAADDSGLPNDRFFAVRPEGSVSTLKIQRTERGDSAVYLCASSLHPGGTNYGYTFGSGTRLTVV.

This chain joins TRBV9 and TRBJ2-7; D possibly matches TRBD1 or TRBD2 (5 bases each). The CDR3 sequence is 14 residues long. Trimming removed 2 bases at V and 6 bases at J, with 15 bases between. CDR1 is SGDLS and CDR2 is YYNGEE in the germline V gene. The CDR3 sequence is CASSVSGTQGEQYF. CDR3 DNA: TGTGCCAGCAGCGTCTCCGGGACCCAGGGCGAGCAGTACTTC.

The chain recombines TRBV4-1 with TRBJ1-5, with 9 bases identical to TRBD1. Germline CDR1 and CDR2: MGHRA and YSYEKL. Trimming took 3 bases from V and 4 from J; bases not matched to a gene: 7. The CDR3 loop spans 16 amino acids. The CDR3 bases are TGCGCCAGCAGCCACTCCGGGACAGGGATTAATCAGCCCCAGCATTTT. Translating it yields CASSHSGTGINQPQHF.

This chain's CDR3 is CASSRTVTYEQYF. In DNA form, the CDR3 reads TGTGCCAGTTCCAGGACAGTAACCTACGAGCAGTACTTC. This sequence joins TRBV19 and TRBJ2-7; D perhaps matches TRBD1 (6 bases). This CDR3 has 13 residues. The germline CDR1 and CDR2 sequences are LNHDA and SQIVND (reference sequence). V lost 8 bases, J lost 2 bases, and 13 bases lay in between.

The chain couples TRBV18 to TRBJ2-7, with D perhaps matching TRBD1 (5 bases). Germline loops: CDR1 KGHSH, CDR2 LQKENI. Trimming cost V 2 bases and J 1 base, with 9 bases left between them. The CDR3 is 14 residues long. Written as DNA, the CDR3 is TGTGCCAGCTCACCATCGACAGCTTCCTACGAGCAGTACTTC. Translated, it gives CASSPSTASYEQYF. Complete variable domain (other parts from reference TRBV18 and TRBJ2-7): NAGVMQNPRHLVRRRGQEARLRCSPMKGHSHVYWYRQLPEEGLKFMVYLQKENIIDESGMPKERFSAEFPKEGPSILRIQQVVRGDSAAYFCASSPSTASYEQYFGPGTRLTVT.

This clone occurred once. This chain uses TRBV9 with TRBJ2-7, with D uncertain. This CDR3 has 15 amino acids. Germline values: CDR1 SGDLS, CDR2 YYNGEE. Trimming cost V 4 bases and J 6 bases, with 20 bases left between them. The CDR3 sequence: CASSPVMGGLVEQYF. CDR3 nucleotide sequence: TGTGCCAGCAGCCCGGTTATGGGTGGGCTCGTCGAGCAGTACTTC.

The gene calls are TRBV19 and TRBJ2-3; 11 bases align to TRBD2. V shed 3 bases and J 0 bases; nucleotides not matched to a gene: 11. Germline lookup yields CDR1 LNHDA and CDR2 SQIVND (reference sequence). The length of the CDR3 is 19 residues. This CDR3 reads CASSMTSGKLPRSTDTQYF. Written as DNA, the CDR3 is TGTGCCAGTAGTATGACTAGCGGGAAATTACCTAGGAGCACAGATACGCAGTATTTT.

The chain is built from TRBV5-1 and TRBJ2-7, with 8 bases identical to TRBD2. Germline CDR1 SGHRS, CDR2 YFSETQ. The CDR3 extends over 15 amino acids. V lost 1 base and J lost 2; bases outside the gene matches: 5. CDR3 bases: TGCGCCAGCAGCTTGATCGGCGGGAGGCCCTACGAGCAGTACTTC. This gives the protein CASSLIGGRPYEQYF.

The rearrangement joins TRBV6-5 to TRBJ1-1; possibly TRBD1 for D (5 bases). The CDR3 runs to 15 residues. The V end was cut by 10 bases, the J end by 4 bases, with 22 bases between. The V gene's germline CDR1 is MNHEY and CDR2 SVGAGI. The CDR3 nucleotides are TGTGCCACCAGCTTCCGCGGATACGGGGGCACTGAAGCTTTCTTT. It encodes CATSFRGYGGTEAFF.

V and J are TRBV5-1 and TRBJ1-3; 7 bases are shared with TRBD1. Germline CDR1 reads SGHRS; CDR2 reads YFSETQ. The CDR3 sequence is 14 residues long. J gave up 4 bases and V 6 bases, and 7 bases lay outside the gene matches. CDR3: CASTAGTAGNTIYF. Written as DNA, the CDR3 is TGCGCCAGCACAGCCGGGACAGCAGGAAACACCATATATTTT.